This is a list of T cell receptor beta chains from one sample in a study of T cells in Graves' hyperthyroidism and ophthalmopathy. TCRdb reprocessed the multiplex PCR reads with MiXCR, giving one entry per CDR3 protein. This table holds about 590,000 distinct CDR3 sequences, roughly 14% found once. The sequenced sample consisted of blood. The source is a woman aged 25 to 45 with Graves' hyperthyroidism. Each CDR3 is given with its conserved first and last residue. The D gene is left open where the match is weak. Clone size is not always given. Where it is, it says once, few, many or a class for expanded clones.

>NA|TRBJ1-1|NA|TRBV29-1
CSVQAGPGTEAFF
TGCAGCGTTCAGGCAGGACCCGGCACTGAAGCTTTCTTT
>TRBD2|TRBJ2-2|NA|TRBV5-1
CASSPTSTELFF
TGTGCCAGCAGCCCGACTAGCACTGAGCTGTTTTTT
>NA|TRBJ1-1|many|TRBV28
CASSFVVNTEAFF
TGTGCCAGCAGTTTCGTAGTGAACACTGAAGCTTTCTTT
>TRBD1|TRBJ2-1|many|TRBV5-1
CASSLGQGVVDEQFF
TGCGCCAGCAGCCTCGGACAGGGTGTGGTCGATGAGCAGTTCTTC
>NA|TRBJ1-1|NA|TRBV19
CASRRSRRNTEAFF
TGTGCCAGTAGGAGATCGAGGAGGAACACTGAAGCTTTCTTT
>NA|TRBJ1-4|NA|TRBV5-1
CASRQQGIGATNEKLFF
TGCGCCAGCAGGCAACAGGGTATTGGGGCAACTAATGAAAAACTGTTTTTT
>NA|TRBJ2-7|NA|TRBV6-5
CASSYGGRAEEQYF
TGTGCCAGCAGTTACGGCGGCAGGGCGGAGGAGCAGTACTTC
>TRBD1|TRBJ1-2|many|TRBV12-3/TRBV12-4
CASKLDREDYGYTF
TGTGCCAGCAAACTCGACAGGGAGGACTATGGCTACACCTTC
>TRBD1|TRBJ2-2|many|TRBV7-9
CASSDEDRGSTGELFF
TGTGCCAGCAGCGACGAGGACAGGGGCTCGACCGGGGAGCTGTTTTTT
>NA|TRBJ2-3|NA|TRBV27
CASSLGTSPDTQYF
TGTGCCAGCAGTTTAGGAACTAGTCCGGATACGCAGTATTTT
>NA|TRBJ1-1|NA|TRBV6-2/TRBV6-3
CASFSGNTEAFF
TGTGCCAGCTTCAGCGGGAACACTGAAGCTTTCTTT
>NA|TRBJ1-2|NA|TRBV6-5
CASSYGPGRGYTF
TGTGCCAGCAGTTACGGGCCAGGGCGCGGCTACACCTTC
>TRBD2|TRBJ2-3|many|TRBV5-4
CASSFGGRKIDTQYF
TGTGCCAGCAGCTTTGGCGGGAGGAAAATAGATACGCAGTATTTT
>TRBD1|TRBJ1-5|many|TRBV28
CASSLYRGKTVNQPQHF
TGTGCCAGCAGTTTATACAGGGGTAAGACAGTCAATCAGCCCCAGCATTTT
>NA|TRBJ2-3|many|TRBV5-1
CASSFAGPSTDTQYF
TGCGCCAGCAGCTTCGCGGGGCCCTCCACAGATACGCAGTATTTT
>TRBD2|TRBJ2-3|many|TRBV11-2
CASSLPSGTQYF
TGTGCCAGCAGCTTGCCTAGCGGTACGCAGTATTTT
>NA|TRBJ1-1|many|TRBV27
CASSPGPPKNTEAFF
TGTGCCAGCAGTCCCGGCCCCCCCAAGAACACTGAAGCTTTCTTT
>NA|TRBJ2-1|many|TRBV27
CASSFSSSYNEQFF
TGTGCCAGCAGTTTTAGCAGCTCCTACAATGAGCAGTTCTTC
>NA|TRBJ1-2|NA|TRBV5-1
CASSFWGRDYGYTF
TGTGCCAGCAGCTTTTGGGGGCGCGACTATGGCTACACCTTC
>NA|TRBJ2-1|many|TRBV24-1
CATSDPIATPYNEQFF
TGTGCCACCAGTGATCCCATTGCGACCCCCTACAATGAGCAGTTCTTC
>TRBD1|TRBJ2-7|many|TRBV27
CASSLGDSSYEQYF
TGTGCCAGCAGTTTAGGGGACAGCAGCTACGAGCAGTACTTC
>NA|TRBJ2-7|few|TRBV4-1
CASSQGSLVGAPSSYEQYF
TGCGCCAGCAGCCAAGGATCTCTAGTTGGAGCGCCCAGCTCCTACGAGCAGTACTTC
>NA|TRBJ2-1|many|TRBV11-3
CASSLADGHNEQFF
TGTGCCAGCAGCTTAGCGGACGGCCACAATGAGCAGTTCTTC
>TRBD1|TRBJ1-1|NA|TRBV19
CASNDRGNTEAFF
TGTGCCAGTAACGACAGGGGCAACACTGAAGCTTTCTTT
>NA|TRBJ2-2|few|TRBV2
CASSEFLNVGLPGELFF
TGTGCCAGCAGTGAATTTTTAAATGTGGGATTGCCCGGGGAGCTGTTTTTT
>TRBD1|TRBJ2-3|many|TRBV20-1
CIPTDRRTDTQYF
TGCATTCCGACGGACAGGCGCACAGATACGCAGTATTTT
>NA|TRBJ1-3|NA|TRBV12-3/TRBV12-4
CASSPYGDVENTIYF
TGTGCCAGCAGTCCCTATGGGGACGTGGAAAACACCATATATTTT
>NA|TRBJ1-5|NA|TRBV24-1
CATSDGTAQGQPQHF
TGTGCCACCAGTGATGGTACGGCTCAAGGCCAGCCCCAGCATTTT
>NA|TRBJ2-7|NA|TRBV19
CASSSFGVYEQYF
TGTGCCAGTAGTTCATTCGGGGTCTACGAGCAGTACTTC
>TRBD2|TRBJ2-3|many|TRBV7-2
CASSLPPPGLAGVADTQYF
TGTGCCAGCAGCTTACCGCCTCCGGGACTAGCGGGAGTAGCGGATACGCAGTATTTT
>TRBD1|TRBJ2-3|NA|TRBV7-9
CASSPYGARDRGTDTQYF
TGTGCCAGCAGCCCCTATGGGGCCAGAGACAGGGGGACAGATACGCAGTATTTT
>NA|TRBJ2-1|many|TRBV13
CASSLVPATVYIDEQFF
TGTGCCAGCAGCTTAGTTCCAGCGACAGTCTACATCGATGAGCAGTTCTTC
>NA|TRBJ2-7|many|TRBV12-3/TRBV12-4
CASSFIGQGSEQYF
TGTGCCAGCAGTTTTATCGGGCAGGGGAGCGAGCAGTACTTC
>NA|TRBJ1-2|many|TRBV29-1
CSVNTGSRHGYTF
TGCAGCGTGAACACAGGGAGTCGGCATGGCTACACCTTC
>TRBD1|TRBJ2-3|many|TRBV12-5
CASGLGRGLEDTQYF
TGTGCTAGTGGTTTGGGCAGGGGGCTTGAAGATACGCAGTATTTT
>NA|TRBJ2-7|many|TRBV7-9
CASSFLTGNLEQYF
TGTGCCAGCAGCTTCCTTACCGGGAATCTCGAGCAGTACTTC
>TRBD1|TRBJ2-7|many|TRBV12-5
CASGLAHRDRGYEQYF
TGTGCTAGTGGTTTGGCCCACCGGGACAGGGGATACGAGCAGTACTTC
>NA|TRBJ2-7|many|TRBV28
CVTTSPDASYEQYF
TGTGTCACCACTTCTCCGGACGCCTCCTACGAGCAGTACTTC